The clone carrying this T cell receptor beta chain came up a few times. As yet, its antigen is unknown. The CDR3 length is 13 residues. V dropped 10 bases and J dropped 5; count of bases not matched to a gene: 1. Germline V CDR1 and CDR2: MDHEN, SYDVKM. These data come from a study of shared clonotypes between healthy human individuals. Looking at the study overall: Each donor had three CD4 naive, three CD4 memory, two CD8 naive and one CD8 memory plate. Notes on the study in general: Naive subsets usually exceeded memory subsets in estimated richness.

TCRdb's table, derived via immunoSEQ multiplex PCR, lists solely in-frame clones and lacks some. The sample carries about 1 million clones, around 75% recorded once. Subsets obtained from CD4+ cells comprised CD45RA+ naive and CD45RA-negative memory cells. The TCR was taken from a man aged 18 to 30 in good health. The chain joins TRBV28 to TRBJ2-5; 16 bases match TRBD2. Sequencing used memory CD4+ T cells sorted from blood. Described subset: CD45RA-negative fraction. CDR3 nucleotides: TGTGCCACGGGACTAGCGGGGGGGGAGACCCAGTACTTC. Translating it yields CATGLAGGETQYF.